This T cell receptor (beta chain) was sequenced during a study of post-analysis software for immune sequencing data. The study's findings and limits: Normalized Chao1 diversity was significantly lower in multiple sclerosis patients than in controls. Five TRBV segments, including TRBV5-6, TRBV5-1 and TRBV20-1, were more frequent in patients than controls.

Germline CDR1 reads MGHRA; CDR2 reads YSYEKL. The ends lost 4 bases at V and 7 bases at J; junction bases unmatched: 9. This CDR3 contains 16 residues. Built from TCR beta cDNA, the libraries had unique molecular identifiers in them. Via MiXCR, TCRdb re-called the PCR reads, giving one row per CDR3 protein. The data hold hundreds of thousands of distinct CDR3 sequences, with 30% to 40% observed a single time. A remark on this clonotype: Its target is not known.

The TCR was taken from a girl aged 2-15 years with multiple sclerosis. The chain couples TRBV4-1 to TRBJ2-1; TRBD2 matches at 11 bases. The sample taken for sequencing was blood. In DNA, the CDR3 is TGCGCCAGCAGCCTCGTTAGCGGGGGGGCCTTAAATGAGCAGTTCTTC. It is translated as CASSLVSGGALNEQFF.